One and the same sample provided the 10 T cell receptor beta chains below, sequenced in a study of T cells in Graves' hyperthyroidism and ophthalmopathy. There were TCR beta CDR3 regions amplified from RNA transcripts. The HTBI set primed first-round TCR CDR3 RT-PCR. TCRdb re-called the multiplex PCR reads with MiXCR, one entry per CDR3 protein. The table shows about 350,000 distinct CDR3 sequences, with around 13% occurring only once. Specimen: blood. These receptor sequences come from a woman aged 25 to 39 with Graves' hyperthyroidism.

This clonotype has only a few counts. This chain joins TRBV7-2 and TRBJ2-2; 11 nucleotides match TRBD2. J was trimmed by 0 bases and V by 5 bases; bases with no gene match: 17. The CDR3 has 21 residues. Germline lookup yields CDR1 SGHTA and CDR2 FQGNSA. The chain's CDR3 is CASSHRGWGTSGSTNTGELFF. DNA of the CDR3: TGTGCCAGCAGCCACCGTGGATGGGGTACTAGCGGGAGTACGAACACCGGGGAGCTGTTTTTT. Full variable domain (rest looked up from reference TRBV7-2 and TRBJ2-2): GAGVSQSPSNKVTEKGKDVELRCDPISGHTALYWYRQSLGQGLEFLIYFQGNSAPDKSGLPSDRFSAERTGGSVSTLTIQRTQQEDSAVYLCASSHRGWGTSGSTNTGELFFGEGSRLTVL.

This clonotype was counted many times. The gene calls are TRBV27 and TRBJ1-2, with 9 bases fitting TRBD1. This CDR3 contains 13 residues. Looked up from germline, CDR1 is MNHEY and CDR2 is SMNVEV (reference sequence). V dropped 6 bases and J dropped 8; count of bases not matched to a gene: 7. The CDR3 nucleotides are TGTGCCAGCAGCTTTACAGGGGGCCAGGGCTACACCTTC. Protein sequence: CASSFTGGQGYTF.

This chain joins TRBV24-1 and TRBJ2-1, with 10 bases matching TRBD2. This CDR3 is built from 16 residues. The ends lost 2 bases at V and 4 bases at J; junction bases unmatched: 4. Germline assignment: CDR1 KGHDR and CDR2 SFDVKD. Here the CDR3 DNA reads TGTGCCACCAGTGATTCGGGGACTAGCGCTTACAATGAGCAGTTCTTC. It codes for CATSDSGTSAYNEQFF.

V usage is TRBV9 and J usage is TRBJ1-5, with no clear D. The V gene's germline CDR1 is SGDLS and CDR2 YYNGEE. The CDR3 sequence is 15 residues long. The ends were cut back, 4 bases at V and 5 bases at J, with 16 bases in the middle. In DNA form, the CDR3 reads TGTGCCAGCAGCCCCCACACGGACTCTCATCAGCCCCAGCATTTT. Translation: CASSPHTDSHQPQHF.

In its sample, this clonotype was seen many times. The chain links TRBV28 to TRBJ2-7, with D perhaps matching TRBD1 (6 bases). This CDR3 is built from 14 residues. Germline-derived CDR1 and CDR2 are MDHEN and SYDVKM. V shed 3 bases and J shed 5 bases, with 14 bases lying between them. CDR3 nucleotide sequence: TGTGCCAGCAGTTTGTTACAGGGAGTTAACGAGCAGTACTTC. Protein sequence: CASSLLQGVNEQYF.

There are many counts of this clonotype. The chain recombines TRBV28 with TRBJ2-7, with D perhaps TRBD2 (5 bases). CDR1 MDHEN and CDR2 SYDVKM come from the germline V gene. The germline V and J ends were trimmed by 6 bases and 5 bases, with 14 bases remaining between them. The CDR3 has 13 residues. The CDR3 bases are TGTGCCAGCAGCGGGAATCGTTGGGACGAGCAGTACTTC. Translation gives CASSGNRWDEQYF.

CDR3 sequence reads: CASKMDRGATTNEKLFF. The CDR3 nucleotides are TGTGCCAGTAAAATGGACCGAGGGGCAACAACTAATGAAAAACTGTTTTTT. V is TRBV19 and J is TRBJ1-4, with TRBD1 as a possible D gene (5 bases). From germline, CDR1 is LNHDA and CDR2 SQIVND (reference sequence). V lost 7 bases and J lost 0, with 18 bases in between. This CDR3 contains 17 residues.

The rearrangement uses TRBV12-3 or TRBV12-4 and TRBJ2-5, with D possibly being TRBD1 or TRBD2 (6 bases each). The CDR3 runs to 14 residues. The V end lost 8 bases, the J end lost 4 bases, and 17 bases lay between the germline ends. The CDR3 sequence: CASGWTAGTETQYF. DNA for the CDR3: TGTGCCAGCGGATGGACAGCGGGCACAGAGACCCAGTACTTC.

This clonotype was counted between two and nine times. This chain links TRBV10-3 with TRBJ2-3; D not certain. Trimming pared 6 bases from V and 4 bases from J, leaving 8 bases between. Germline CDR1 ENHRY, CDR2 SYGVKD. There are 12 residues in the CDR3. CDR3 nucleotide sequence: TGTGCCATCAGGGGATGGTCAGATACGCAGTATTTT. This gives the protein CAIRGWSDTQYF.

Only a few counts were recorded for this clonotype. V and J are TRBV28 and TRBJ2-1; D gene ambiguous. Germline V gives CDR1 MDHEN, CDR2 SYDVKM. CDR3 length equals 13 residues. Trimming stripped 3 bases from V and 6 bases from J, with 9 bases between. CDR3 protein: CASSFRLSNEQFF. The CDR3 DNA is TGTGCCAGCAGTTTCAGGCTGAGCAATGAGCAGTTCTTC. The full variable domain, in which reference TRBV28 and TRBJ2-1 provide the parts outside the CDR3, is DVKVTQSSRYLVKRTGEKVFLECVQDMDHENMFWYRQDPGLGLRLIYFSYDVKMKEKGDIPEGYSVSREKKERFSLILESASTNQTSMYLCASSFRLSNEQFFGPGTRLTVL.